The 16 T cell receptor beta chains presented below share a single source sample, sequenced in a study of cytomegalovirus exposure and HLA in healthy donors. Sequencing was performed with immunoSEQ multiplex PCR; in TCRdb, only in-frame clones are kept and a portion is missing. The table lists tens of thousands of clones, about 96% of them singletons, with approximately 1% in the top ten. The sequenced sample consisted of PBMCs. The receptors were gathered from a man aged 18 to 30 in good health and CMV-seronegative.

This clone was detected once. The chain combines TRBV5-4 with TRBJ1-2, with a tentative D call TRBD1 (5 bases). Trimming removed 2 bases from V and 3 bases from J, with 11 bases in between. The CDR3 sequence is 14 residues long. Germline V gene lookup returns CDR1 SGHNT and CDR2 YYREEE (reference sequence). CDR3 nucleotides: TGTGCCAGCAGCTTTGGGGGGACTTACTATGGCTACACCTTC. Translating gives CASSFGGTYYGYTF.

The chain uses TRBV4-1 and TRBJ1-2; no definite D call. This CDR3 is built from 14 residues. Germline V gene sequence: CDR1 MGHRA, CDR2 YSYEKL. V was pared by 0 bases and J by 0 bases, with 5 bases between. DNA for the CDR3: TGCGCCAGCAGCCAAGAGGACTCTAACTATGGCTACACCTTC. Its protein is CASSQEDSNYGYTF.

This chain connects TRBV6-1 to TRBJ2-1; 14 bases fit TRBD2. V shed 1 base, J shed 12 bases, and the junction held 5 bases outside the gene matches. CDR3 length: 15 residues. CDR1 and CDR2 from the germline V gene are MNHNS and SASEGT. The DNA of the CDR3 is TGTGCCAGCAGTGAAGGCGGGACTAGCGGGAGATTGCAGTTCTTC. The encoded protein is CASSEGGTSGRLQFF.

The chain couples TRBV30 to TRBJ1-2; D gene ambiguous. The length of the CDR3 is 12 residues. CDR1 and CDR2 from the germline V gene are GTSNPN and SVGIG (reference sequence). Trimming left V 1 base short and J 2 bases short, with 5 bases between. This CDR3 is CAWSAGNYGYTF. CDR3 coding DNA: TGTGCCTGGAGTGCCGGGAACTATGGCTACACCTTC.

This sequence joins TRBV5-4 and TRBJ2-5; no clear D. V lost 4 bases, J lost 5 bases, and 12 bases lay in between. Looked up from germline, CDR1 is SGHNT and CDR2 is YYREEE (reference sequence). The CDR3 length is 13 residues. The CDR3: CASSPLRSETQYF. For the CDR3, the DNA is TGTGCCAGCAGCCCATTAAGGAGTGAGACCCAGTACTTC.

CDR3 in DNA: TGTGCCAGCAGCTTGGGACTGCAAAGCAATCAGCCCCAGCATTTT. This sequence encodes CASSLGLQSNQPQHF. The chain has TRBV13 and TRBJ1-5, with TRBD1 as a possible D gene (5 bases). Germline V gives CDR1 PRHDT, CDR2 FYEKMQ (reference sequence). Trimming left V 3 bases short and J 1 base short, with 10 bases between. The CDR3 contains 15 residues.

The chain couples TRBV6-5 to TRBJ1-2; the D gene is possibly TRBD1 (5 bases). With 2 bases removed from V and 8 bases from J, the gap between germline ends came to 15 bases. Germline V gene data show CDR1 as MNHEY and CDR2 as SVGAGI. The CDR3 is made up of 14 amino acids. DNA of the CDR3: TGTGCCAGCAGTTACCGGGACTGGGCTTCGGGCTACACCTTC. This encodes CASSYRDWASGYTF.

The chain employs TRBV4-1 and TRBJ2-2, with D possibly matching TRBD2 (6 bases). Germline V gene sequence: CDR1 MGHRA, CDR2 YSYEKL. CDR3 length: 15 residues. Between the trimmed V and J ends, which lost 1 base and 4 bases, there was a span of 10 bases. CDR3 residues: CASSQAFGSTGELFF. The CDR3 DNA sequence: TGCGCCAGCAGCCAAGCCTTCGGGAGCACCGGGGAGCTGTTTTTT.

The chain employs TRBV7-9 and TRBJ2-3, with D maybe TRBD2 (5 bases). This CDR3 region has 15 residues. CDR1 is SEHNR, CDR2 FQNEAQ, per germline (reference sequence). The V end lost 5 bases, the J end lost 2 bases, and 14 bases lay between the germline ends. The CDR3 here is CASSPPAEVTDTQYF. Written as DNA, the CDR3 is TGTGCCAGCAGCCCCCCAGCGGAGGTCACAGATACGCAGTATTTT. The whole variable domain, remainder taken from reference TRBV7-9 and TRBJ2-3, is DTGVSQNPRHKITKRGQNVTFRCDPISEHNRLYWYRQTLGQGPEFLTYFQNEAQLEKSRLLSDRFSAERPKGSFSTLEIQRTEQGDSAMYLCASSPPAEVTDTQYFGPGTRLTVL.

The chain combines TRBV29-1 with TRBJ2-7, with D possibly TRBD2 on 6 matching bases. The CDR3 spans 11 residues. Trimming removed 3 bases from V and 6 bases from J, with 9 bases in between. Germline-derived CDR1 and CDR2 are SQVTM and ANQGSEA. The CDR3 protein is CSVDGGIEQYF. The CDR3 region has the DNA TGCAGCGTTGACGGCGGGATCGAGCAGTACTTC.

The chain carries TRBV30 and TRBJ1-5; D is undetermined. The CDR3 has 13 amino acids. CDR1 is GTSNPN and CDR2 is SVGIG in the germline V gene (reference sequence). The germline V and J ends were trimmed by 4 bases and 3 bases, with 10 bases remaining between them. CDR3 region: CAWIAADNQPQHF. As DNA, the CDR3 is TGTGCCTGGATTGCGGCAGACAATCAGCCCCAGCATTTT. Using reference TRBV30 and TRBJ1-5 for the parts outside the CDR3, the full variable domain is SQTIHQWPATLVQPVGSPLSLECTVEGTSNPNLYWYRQAAGRGLQLLFYSVGIGQISSEVPQNLSASRPQDRQFILSSKKLLLSDSGFYLCAWIAADNQPQHFGDGTRLSIL.

In DNA form, the CDR3 reads TGCGCCAGCAGCGGAGGACAGGGGGGGAGTCAGCCCCAGCATTTT. Translating it yields CASSGGQGGSQPQHF. J is TRBJ1-5 and V is TRBV5-1, with 10 bases that match TRBD1. V shed 4 bases and J 6 bases; nucleotides not matched to a gene: 7. Germline V gene data show CDR1 as SGHRS and CDR2 as YFSETQ. The CDR3 loop spans 15 amino acids.

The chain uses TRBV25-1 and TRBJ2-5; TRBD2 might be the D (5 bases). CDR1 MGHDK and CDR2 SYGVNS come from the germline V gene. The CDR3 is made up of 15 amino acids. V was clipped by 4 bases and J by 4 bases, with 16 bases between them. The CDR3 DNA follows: TGTGCCAGCAGTGTACGGGGTATCCCTCCAGAGACCCAGTACTTC. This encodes CASSVRGIPPETQYF.

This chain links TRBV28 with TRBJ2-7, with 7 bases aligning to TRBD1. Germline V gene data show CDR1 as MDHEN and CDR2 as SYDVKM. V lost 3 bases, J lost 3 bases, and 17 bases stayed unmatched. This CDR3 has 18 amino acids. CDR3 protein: CASSFLTGAVTLYYEQYF. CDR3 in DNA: TGTGCCAGCAGTTTCCTCACAGGGGCCGTGACACTCTACTACGAGCAGTACTTC.

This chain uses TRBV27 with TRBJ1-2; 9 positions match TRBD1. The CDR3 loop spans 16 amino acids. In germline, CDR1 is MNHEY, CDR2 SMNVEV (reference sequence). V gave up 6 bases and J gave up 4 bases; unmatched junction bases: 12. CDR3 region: CASSPSYRGPSYGYTF. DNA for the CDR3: TGTGCCAGCAGCCCTTCCTACAGGGGGCCAAGCTATGGCTACACCTTC.

Here the CDR3 reads CASSDKQSMNTEAFF. The CDR3 nucleotides are TGTGCCAGCAGTGATAAACAGAGCATGAACACTGAAGCTTTCTTT. The rearrangement joins TRBV6-1 to TRBJ1-1; the D is unclear. The CDR3 loop spans 15 amino acids. Germline-derived CDR1 and CDR2 are MNHNS and SASEGT. The V end was cut by 3 bases, the J end by 0 bases, with 11 bases between.